The clone carrying this TCR beta chain has a handful of counts. Its antigen remains unidentified. The use of a sample-barcoded 5' primer and a J-beta primer mix characterized a second PCR of 7 to 11 cycles. TCRdb analysed the 5' RACE reads with MiXCR anew, one entry per CDR3 protein. The table lists fewer than 750,000 distinct CDR3 sequences, over 40% of them singletons. The sample is drawn from a study of blood T cells in healthy people across ages. Whole-study results and caveats: Older age went with lower TCR beta diversity per million T cells, in a roughly linear way. PBMCs were not sorted, which prevented a conclusive comparison of naive versus antigen-experienced cells.

This CDR3 comprises 14 residues. From germline, CDR1 is MNHNY and CDR2 SVGAGI (reference sequence). The V gene lost 2 bases and the J gene lost 8 bases, with 13 bases spanning the gap. Material: blood. The chain has TRBV6-6 and TRBJ2-4; weak D call: TRBD1 (6 bases). The source is an elderly woman in good health. CDR3 nucleotides: TGTGCCAGCAGTTACGCCAGGGGAGAGGACATTCAGTACTTC. This sequence encodes CASSYARGEDIQYF.